This T cell receptor (beta chain) was sequenced during a study of control samples from healthy donors and cancer patients. The length of the CDR3 is 20 residues. Germline CDR1 and CDR2: MDHEN and SYDVKM. Trimming cost V 6 bases and J 0 bases; bases outside gene matches: 20. The data were produced by immunoSEQ multiplex PCR, yet TCRdb's version contains in-frame clones alone and is incomplete. The sample has about 160,000 clones, 90% to 95% seen once. The origin of this receptor is a woman between 40 and 50 years old in good health. The gene calls are TRBV28 and TRBJ1-5, with 7 bases that match TRBD1. The sequencing sample was made of blood. This chain's CDR3 is CASRRKPGQLISYSNQPQHF. CDR3 nucleotide sequence: TGTGCCAGCAGAAGAAAACCGGGACAGCTAATAAGTTATAGCAATCAGCCCCAGCATTTT.